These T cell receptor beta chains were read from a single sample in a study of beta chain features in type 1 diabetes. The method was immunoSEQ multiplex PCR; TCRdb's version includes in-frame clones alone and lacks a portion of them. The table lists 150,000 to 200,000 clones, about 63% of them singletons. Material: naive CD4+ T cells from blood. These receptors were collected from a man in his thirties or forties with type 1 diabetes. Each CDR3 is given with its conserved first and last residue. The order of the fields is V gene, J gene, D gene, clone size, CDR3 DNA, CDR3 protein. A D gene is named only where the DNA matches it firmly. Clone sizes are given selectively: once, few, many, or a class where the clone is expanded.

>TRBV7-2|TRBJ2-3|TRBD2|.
TGTGCCAGCAGCTTAGCTGGCGGGGGGAACACAGATACGCAGTATTTT
CASSLAGGGNTDTQYF
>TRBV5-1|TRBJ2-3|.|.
TGCGCCAGCAGCTTCGGGGCCACAGATACGCAGTATTTT
CASSFGATDTQYF
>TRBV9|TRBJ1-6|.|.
TGTGCCAGCAGTGGGGGAGGGGCGGAATCACCCCTCCACTTT
CASSGGGAESPLHF
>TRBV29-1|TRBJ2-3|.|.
TGCAGCGTTAAGAGTATGGGAGGCACAGATACGCAGTATTTT
CSVKSMGGTDTQYF
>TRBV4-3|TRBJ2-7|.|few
TGCGCCAGCAGCCAAGATCGTTACAGAGGCGAGCAGTACTTC
CASSQDRYRGEQYF
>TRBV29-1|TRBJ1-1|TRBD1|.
TGCAGCGTTCAGGGGGCTACCACTGAAGCTTTCTTT
CSVQGATTEAFF
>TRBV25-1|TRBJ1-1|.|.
TGTGCCAGCAGTGAATACAGACAGAGCGAAGCTTTCTTT
CASSEYRQSEAFF
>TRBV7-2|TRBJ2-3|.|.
TGTGCCAGCAGCTTCGCCCCTGCGGGGACGCAGTATTTT
CASSFAPAGTQYF
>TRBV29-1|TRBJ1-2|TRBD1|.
TGCAGCGTTACAGGGGGAACGAACTATGGCTACACCTTC
CSVTGGTNYGYTF
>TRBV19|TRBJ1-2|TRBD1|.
TGTGCCACCCGAGACAGGGCCTATGGCTACACCTTC
CATRDRAYGYTF
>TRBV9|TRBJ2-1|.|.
TGTGCCAGCAGCGTCGGGAGCAATGAGCAGTTCTTC
CASSVGSNEQFF
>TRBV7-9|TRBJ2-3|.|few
TGTGCCAGCAGACTATCGGAGGGCACAGATACGCAGTATTTT
CASRLSEGTDTQYF
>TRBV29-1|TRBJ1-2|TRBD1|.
TGCAGCGTTACACGGACAGGGGACTATGGCTACACCTTC
CSVTRTGDYGYTF
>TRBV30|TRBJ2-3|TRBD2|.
TGTGCCTGGAGTGTACTAGCGAGCACAGATACGCAGTATTTT
CAWSVLASTDTQYF
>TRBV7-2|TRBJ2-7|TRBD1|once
TGTGCCAGCAGCCAGGGACAGGGACCCTACGAGCAGTACTTC
CASSQGQGPYEQYF
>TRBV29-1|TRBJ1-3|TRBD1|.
TGCAGCGTCCAGGGACAGGGATCTGGAAACACCATATATTTT
CSVQGQGSGNTIYF
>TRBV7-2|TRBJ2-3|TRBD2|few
TGTGCCAGCAGCTTTAGGCGACTAGCGGACACAGATACGCAGTATTTT
CASSFRRLADTDTQYF
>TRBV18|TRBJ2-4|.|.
TGTGCCAGCTCACTAGGACAAGGAGGGAACATTCAGTACTTC
CASSLGQGGNIQYF
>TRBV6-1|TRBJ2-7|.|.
TGTGCCAGCAGTGACAGGTCTGTCATCATTGGGGAGCAGTACTTC
CASSDRSVIIGEQYF
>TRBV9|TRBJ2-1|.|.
TGTGCCAGCAGCGTAGAATTACAGAACAATGAGCAGTTCTTC
CASSVELQNNEQFF
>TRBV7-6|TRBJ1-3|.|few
TGTGCCAGCAGCGCCGACATTACTGGAAACACCATATATTTT
CASSADITGNTIYF
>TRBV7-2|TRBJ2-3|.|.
TGTGCCAGCAGCTTAGACAGAGATACGCAGTATTTT
CASSLDRDTQYF
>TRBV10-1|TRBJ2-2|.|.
TGCGCCAGCAGTGAGTCATCAACCTCCGGGGAGCTGTTTTTT
CASSESSTSGELFF
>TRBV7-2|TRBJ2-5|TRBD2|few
TGTGCCAGCAGCTGGACGACTAGCGGGGAAGAGACCCAGTACTTC
CASSWTTSGEETQYF
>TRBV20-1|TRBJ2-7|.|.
TGCAGTGCTCCGATCAACTACGAGCAGTACTTC
CSAPINYEQYF
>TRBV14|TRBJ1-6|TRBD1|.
TGTGCCAGCAGCCAAGATTACAGGGGGTATTCACCCCTCCACTTT
CASSQDYRGYSPLHF
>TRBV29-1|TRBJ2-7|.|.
TGCAGCGGTGAAGTTGGGAACCCCGGCTCCTACGAGCAGTACTTC
CSGEVGNPGSYEQYF
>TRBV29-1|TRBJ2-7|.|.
TGCAGCGTTGGTCAGGGCTCCTACGAGCAGTACTTC
CSVGQGSYEQYF
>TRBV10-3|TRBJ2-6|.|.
TGTGCCATCAGTGACAGCTCTGGGGCCAACGTCCTGACTTTC
CAISDSSGANVLTF
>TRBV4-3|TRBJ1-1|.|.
TGCGCCAGCAGCCTAGGGTCCGTCGAGGGGACTGAAGCTTTCTTT
CASSLGSVEGTEAFF
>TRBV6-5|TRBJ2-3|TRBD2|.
TGTGCCAGCAGTTACTCGGCTAGCGGGGGAACAGATACGCAGTATTTT
CASSYSASGGTDTQYF
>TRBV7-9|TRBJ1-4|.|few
TGTGCCAGCAGCCCGTCGGGGGCCGATGAAAAACTGTTTTTT
CASSPSGADEKLFF
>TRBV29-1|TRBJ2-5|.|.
TGCAGCGGCGGTGGGGGACGGCACCAAGAGACCCAGTACTTC
CSGGGGRHQETQYF
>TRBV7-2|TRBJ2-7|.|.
TGTGCCAGCAGCTTAGGTCGGGGGCGTCGCTACGAGCAGTACTTC
CASSLGRGRRYEQYF
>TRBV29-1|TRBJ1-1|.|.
TGCAGCGGGACGGCACCCAACACTGAAGCTTTCTTT
CSGTAPNTEAFF
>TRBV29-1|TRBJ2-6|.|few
TGCAGCGTTGAGGGGTCTGGGGCCAACGTCCTGACTTTC
CSVEGSGANVLTF
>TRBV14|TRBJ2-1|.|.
TGTGCCAGCAGCCAAGAGTTTTTGGCTAGCCCCTACAATGAGCAGTTCTTC
CASSQEFLASPYNEQFF
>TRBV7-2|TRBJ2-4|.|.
TGTGCCAGCAGCTTAGGCCAGAGTAACATTCAGTACTTC
CASSLGQSNIQYF
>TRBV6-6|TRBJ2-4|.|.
TGTGCCAGCAGTGTCGCTGTGGGAGTAGCCAAAAACATTCAGTACTTC
CASSVAVGVAKNIQYF
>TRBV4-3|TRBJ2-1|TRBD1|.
TGCGCCAGCAGCCGGGACAGGGGATACAATGAGCAGTTCTTC
CASSRDRGYNEQFF
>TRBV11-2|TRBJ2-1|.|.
TGTGCCAGCAGCCCCGGGTTCTTC
CASSPGFF
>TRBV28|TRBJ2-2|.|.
TGTGCCAGTCCCCCCCGGCGGGCCGGGGAGCTGTTTTTT
CASPPRRAGELFF
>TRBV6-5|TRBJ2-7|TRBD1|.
TGTGCCAGCAGTTCCGGGACAGGGGGACGCGAGCAGTACTTC
CASSSGTGGREQYF
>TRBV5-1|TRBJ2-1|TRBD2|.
TGCGCCAGCAGCCTTAGCGGGAGCTCCTACAATGAGCAGTTCTTC
CASSLSGSSYNEQFF
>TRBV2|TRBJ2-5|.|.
TGTGCCACCCAGCAGTTTCTTTTGCGGGACAGCCAGGAGACCCAGTACTTC
CATQQFLLRDSQETQYF
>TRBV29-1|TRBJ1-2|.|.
TGCAGCGTTGAAGACTGGAATGGCTACACCTTC
CSVEDWNGYTF
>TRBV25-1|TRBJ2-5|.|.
TGTGCCAGCAGTGAGAATGAGGAGACCCAGTACTTC
CASSENEETQYF
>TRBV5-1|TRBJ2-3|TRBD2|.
TGCGCCAGCAGCTCACTAGCGGGGGGACCAGATACGCAGTATTTT
CASSSLAGGPDTQYF